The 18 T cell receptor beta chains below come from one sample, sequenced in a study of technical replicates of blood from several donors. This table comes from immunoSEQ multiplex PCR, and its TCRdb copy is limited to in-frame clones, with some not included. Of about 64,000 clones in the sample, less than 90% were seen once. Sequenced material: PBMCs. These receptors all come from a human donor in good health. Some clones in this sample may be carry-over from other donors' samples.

Written as DNA, the CDR3 is TGTGCCAGCAGCCCGTTGTACTCTAGCACAGATACGCAGTATTTT. Translation: CASSPLYSSTDTQYF. V is TRBV7-2 and J is TRBJ2-3; D remains ambiguous. The germline V and J ends were trimmed by 5 bases and 0 bases, with 12 bases remaining between them. Germline V gene data show CDR1 as SGHTA and CDR2 as FQGNSA. The CDR3 covers 15 residues.

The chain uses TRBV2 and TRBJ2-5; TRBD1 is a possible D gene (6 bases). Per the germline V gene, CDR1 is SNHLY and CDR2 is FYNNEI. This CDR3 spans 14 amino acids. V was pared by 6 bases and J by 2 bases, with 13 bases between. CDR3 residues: CASSTGTYQETQYF. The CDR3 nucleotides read TGTGCCAGCAGCACCGGGACATATCAAGAGACCCAGTACTTC.

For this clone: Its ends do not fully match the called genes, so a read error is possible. The DNA of the CDR3 is TGTGCCAGCAGCTACGGACAGGAGTTT. It specifies CASSYGQEF. The J gene is TRBJ1-6, the V gene TRBV6-9, with 7 bases aligning to TRBD1. The CDR3 runs to 9 residues. Germline-derived CDR1 and CDR2 are MNHGY and SVAAGI.

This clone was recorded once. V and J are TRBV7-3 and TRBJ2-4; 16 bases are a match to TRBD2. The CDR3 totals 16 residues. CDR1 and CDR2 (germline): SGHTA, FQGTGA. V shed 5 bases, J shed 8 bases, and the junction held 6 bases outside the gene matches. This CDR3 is CASSMGLAGGLDIQYF. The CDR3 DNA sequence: TGTGCCAGCAGCATGGGACTAGCGGGAGGGTTAGACATTCAGTACTTC. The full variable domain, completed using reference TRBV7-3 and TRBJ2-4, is GAGVSQTPSNKVTEKGKYVELRCDPISGHTALYWYRQSLGQGPEFLIYFQGTGAADDSGLPNDRFFAVRPEGSVSTLKIQRTERGDSAVYLCASSMGLAGGLDIQYFGAGTRLSVL.

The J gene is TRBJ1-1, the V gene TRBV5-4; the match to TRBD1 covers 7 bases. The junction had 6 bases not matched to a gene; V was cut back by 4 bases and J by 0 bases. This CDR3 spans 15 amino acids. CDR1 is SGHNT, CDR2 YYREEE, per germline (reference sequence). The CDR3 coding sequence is TGTGCCAGCAGCCTGTTGACAGGGATGAACACTGAAGCTTTCTTT. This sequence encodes CASSLLTGMNTEAFF.

CDR3 coding DNA: TGTGCCACCAGCAGAGAACTACGGTACAATGAGCAGTTCTTC. This sequence encodes CATSRELRYNEQFF. V usage is TRBV15 and J usage is TRBJ2-1; D is unclear. Germline V gene data show CDR1 as LNHNV and CDR2 as YYDKDF (reference sequence). Trimming took 0 bases from V and 4 from J, leaving 7 bases between them. The CDR3 is made up of 14 amino acids.

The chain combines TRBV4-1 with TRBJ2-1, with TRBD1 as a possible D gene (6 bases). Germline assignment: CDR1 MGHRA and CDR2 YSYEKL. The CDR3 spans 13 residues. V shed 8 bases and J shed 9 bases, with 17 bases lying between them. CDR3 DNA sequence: TGCGCCAGCGGGGGCATACCTAGGGGTGAGCAGTTCTTC. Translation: CASGGIPRGEQFF.

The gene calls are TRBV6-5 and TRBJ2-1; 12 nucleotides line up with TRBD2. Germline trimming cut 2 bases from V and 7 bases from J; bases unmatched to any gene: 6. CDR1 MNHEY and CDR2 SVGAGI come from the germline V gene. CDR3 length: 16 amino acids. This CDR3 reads CASSYASGGARNEQFF. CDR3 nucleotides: TGTGCCAGCAGTTACGCTAGCGGGGGGGCGAGGAATGAGCAGTTCTTC.

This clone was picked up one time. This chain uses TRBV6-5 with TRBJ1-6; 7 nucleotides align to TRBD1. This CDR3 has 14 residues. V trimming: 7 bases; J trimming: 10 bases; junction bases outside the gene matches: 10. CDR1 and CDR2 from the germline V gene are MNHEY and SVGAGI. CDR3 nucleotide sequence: TGTGCCAGCACCCGAGAGGGGGCGGGCTCACCCCTCCACTTT. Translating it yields CASTREGAGSPLHF.

The CDR3 here is CASSSRDKLSETQYF. CDR3 nucleotides: TGTGCCAGCAGCTCGAGGGACAAACTGTCAGAGACCCAGTACTTC. This chain joins TRBV5-4 and TRBJ2-5; D might be TRBD1 (6 bases). In germline, CDR1 is SGHNT, CDR2 YYREEE (reference sequence). The CDR3 is 15 amino acids. V was pared by 3 bases and J by 4 bases, with 16 bases between.

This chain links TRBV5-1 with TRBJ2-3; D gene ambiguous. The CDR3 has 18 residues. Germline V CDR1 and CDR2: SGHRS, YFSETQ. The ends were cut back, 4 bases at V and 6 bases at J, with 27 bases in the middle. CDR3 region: CASSPEWSWSLVLDTQYF. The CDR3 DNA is TGCGCCAGCAGCCCAGAATGGAGTTGGAGCTTGGTTCTGGATACGCAGTATTTT.

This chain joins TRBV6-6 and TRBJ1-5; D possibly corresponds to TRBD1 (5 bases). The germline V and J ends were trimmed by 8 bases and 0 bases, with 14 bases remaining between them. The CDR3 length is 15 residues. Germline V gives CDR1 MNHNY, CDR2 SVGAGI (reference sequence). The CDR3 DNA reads TGTGCCAGCCGTACTGGGGGGGGTAGCAATCAGCCCCAGCATTTT. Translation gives CASRTGGGSNQPQHF.

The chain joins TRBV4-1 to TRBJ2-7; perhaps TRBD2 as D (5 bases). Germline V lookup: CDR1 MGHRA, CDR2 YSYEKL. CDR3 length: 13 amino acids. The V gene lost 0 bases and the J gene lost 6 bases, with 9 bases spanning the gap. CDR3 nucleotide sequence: TGCGCCAGCAGCCAAGAGCGGACTGCCGAGCAGTACTTC. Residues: CASSQERTAEQYF.

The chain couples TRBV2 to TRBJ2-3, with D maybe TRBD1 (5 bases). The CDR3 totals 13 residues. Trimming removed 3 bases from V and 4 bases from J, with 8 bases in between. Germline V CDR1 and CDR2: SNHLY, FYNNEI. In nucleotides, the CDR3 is TGTGCCAGCAGTGATACAGGCCCAGATACGCAGTATTTT. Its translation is CASSDTGPDTQYF.

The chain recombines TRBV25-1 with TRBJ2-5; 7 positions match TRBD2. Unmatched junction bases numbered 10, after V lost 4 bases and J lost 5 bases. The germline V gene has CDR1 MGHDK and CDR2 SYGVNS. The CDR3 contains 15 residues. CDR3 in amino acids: CASSVRLAVGETQYF. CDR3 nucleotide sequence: TGTGCCAGCAGTGTGCGACTAGCTGTTGGGGAGACCCAGTACTTC.

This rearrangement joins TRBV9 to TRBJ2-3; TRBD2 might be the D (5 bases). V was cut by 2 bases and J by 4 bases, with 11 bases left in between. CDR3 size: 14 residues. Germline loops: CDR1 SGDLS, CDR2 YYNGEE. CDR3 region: CASSVVGAPDTQYF. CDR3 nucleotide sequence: TGTGCCAGCAGCGTTGTGGGAGCCCCAGATACGCAGTATTTT. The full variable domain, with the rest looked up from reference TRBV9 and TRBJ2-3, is DSGVTQTPKHLITATGQRVTLRCSPRSGDLSVYWYQQSLDQGLQFLIQYYNGEERAKGNILERFSAQQFPDLHSELNLSSLELGDSALYFCASSVVGAPDTQYFGPGTRLTVL.

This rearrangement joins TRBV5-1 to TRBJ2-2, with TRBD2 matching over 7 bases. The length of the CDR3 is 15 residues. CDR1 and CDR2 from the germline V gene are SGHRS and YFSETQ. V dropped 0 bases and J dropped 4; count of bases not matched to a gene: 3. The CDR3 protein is CASSLGGSVTGELFF. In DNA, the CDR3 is TGCGCCAGCAGCTTGGGCGGGAGTGTCACCGGGGAGCTGTTTTTT.

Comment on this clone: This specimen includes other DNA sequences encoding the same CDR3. CDR3 region: CASSLRGADTQYF. The CDR3 bases are TGTGCCAGCAGCCTACGCGGCGCAGATACGCAGTATTTT. This chain links TRBV7-2 with TRBJ2-3; D not resolved. V was clipped by 5 bases and J by 4 bases, with 10 bases between them. The CDR3 length is 13 residues. Per the germline V gene, CDR1 is SGHTA and CDR2 is FQGNSA.